The 12 T cell receptor beta chains reported below all come from one sample, sequenced in a study of cytomegalovirus exposure and HLA in healthy donors. In the PCR, 60 Vbeta and 13 Jbeta primers were used. The protocol was immunoSEQ multiplex PCR, while the TCRdb copy is restricted to in-frame clones and leaves out a portion. Its clone listing holds around 200,000 clones. The sample was PBMCs. These receptors all stem from a girl aged 2-10 years in good health and CMV-seropositive.

The chain couples TRBV29-1 to TRBJ1-2; TRBD1 might be the D (5 bases). This CDR3 has 13 amino acids. In germline, CDR1 is SQVTM, CDR2 ANQGSEA. V lost 1 base and J lost 9, with 15 bases in between. As DNA, the CDR3 is TGCAGCGTTGAAGTGAGGGACTCCCGTCGCTACACCTTC. Protein product: CSVEVRDSRRYTF.

This chain uses TRBV2 with TRBJ2-3, with TRBD1 matching 7 bases. This CDR3 contains 15 residues. V gave up 8 bases and J gave up 0 bases; unmatched junction bases: 8. Germline V gene lookup returns CDR1 SNHLY and CDR2 FYNNEI. The CDR3 DNA sequence: TGTGCCAGCGGATGGGACAGAAAAAGCACAGATACGCAGTATTTT. Residues: CASGWDRKSTDTQYF.

The J gene is TRBJ2-7, the V gene TRBV6-5; TRBD1 matches 11 bases. V was clipped by 6 bases and J by 5 bases; unmatched bases: 6. CDR1 MNHEY and CDR2 SVGAGI come from the germline V gene. The CDR3 covers 14 residues. The CDR3 region is CASRYGQGAHEQYF. CDR3 in DNA: TGTGCCAGCAGATACGGACAGGGGGCACACGAGCAGTACTTC.

The rearrangement uses TRBV19 and TRBJ1-6; D unclear. This CDR3 spans 15 amino acids. Per germline, CDR1 LNHDA and CDR2 SQIVND (reference sequence). V dropped 5 bases and J dropped 2 bases, with 10 bases sitting between them. Here the CDR3 DNA reads TGTGCCAGTAGTTCACGTACGGCCTATAATTCACCCCTCCACTTT. Protein sequence: CASSSRTAYNSPLHF.

The J gene is TRBJ2-2, the V gene TRBV9; D is possibly TRBD1 (5 bases). The ends were cut back, 0 bases at V and 6 bases at J, with 15 bases in the middle. CDR3 length: 16 amino acids. Germline loops: CDR1 SGDLS, CDR2 YYNGEE. CDR3 DNA: TGTGCCAGCAGCGTAGTTACACTCCAGGGATCCGGGGAGCTGTTTTTT. It encodes CASSVVTLQGSGELFF.

The rearrangement joins TRBV2 to TRBJ2-3, with D maybe TRBD1 (5 bases). Germline V gene data show CDR1 as SNHLY and CDR2 as FYNNEI. CDR3 length equals 15 residues. The ends were cut back, 4 bases at V and 2 bases at J, with 13 bases in the middle. Here the CDR3 reads CASSVIGAFTDTQYF. The DNA of the CDR3 is TGTGCCAGCAGTGTTATAGGGGCCTTCACAGATACGCAGTATTTT.

The chain combines TRBV28 with TRBJ2-7, with TRBD2 identical over 7 bases. The CDR3 is made up of 15 amino acids. J lost 0 bases, V lost 7 bases, and 9 bases had no gene match. CDR1 is MDHEN and CDR2 is SYDVKM in the germline V gene. CDR3 protein: CASTSGALSSYEQYF. CDR3 DNA: TGTGCCAGCACGAGCGGGGCCCTAAGCTCCTACGAGCAGTACTTC.

This chain joins TRBV28 and TRBJ2-1; TRBD2 matches at 7 bases. The CDR3 is 17 residues long. The ends lost 7 bases at V and 3 bases at J; junction bases unmatched: 15. In germline, CDR1 is MDHEN, CDR2 SYDVKM. CDR3 loop: CASTPHPSGRDYNEQFF. For the CDR3, the DNA is TGTGCCAGCACCCCCCACCCTAGCGGACGAGACTACAATGAGCAGTTCTTC.

J is TRBJ2-4 and V is TRBV19, with D perhaps matching TRBD2 (6 bases). Looked up from germline, CDR1 is LNHDA and CDR2 is SQIVND (reference sequence). This CDR3 contains 14 residues. With 3 bases removed from V and 13 bases from J, the gap between germline ends came to 19 bases. The CDR3 coding sequence is TGTGCCAGTAGTATCGGCGGGATGGAGCTCGTGCAGTACTTC. Protein product: CASSIGGMELVQYF.

Remarks on this clone: This same CDR3 is encoded by further DNA sequences in the sample. This sequence joins TRBV7-9 and TRBJ2-5; 15 positions match TRBD2. J lost 4 bases, V lost 4 bases, and 1 base had no gene match. From germline, CDR1 is SEHNR and CDR2 FQNEAQ (reference sequence). The CDR3 sequence is 15 residues long. This chain's CDR3 is CASSSGLAGGETQYF. The CDR3 nucleotides are TGTGCCAGCAGCTCGGGACTAGCGGGGGGAGAGACCCAGTACTTC.

This rearrangement joins TRBV2 to TRBJ2-5, with 12 bases lining up with TRBD2. Trimming took 6 bases from V and 7 from J; bases not matched to a gene: 9. CDR1 is SNHLY and CDR2 is FYNNEI in the germline V gene. The CDR3 runs to 15 residues. CDR3 DNA sequence: TGTGCCAGCAGGGGTGGACTAGCGGGGCCGGGGACCCAGTACTTC. Residues: CASRGGLAGPGTQYF.

The V call is TRBV27, the J call TRBJ2-1; 10 bases map to TRBD1. With V trimmed by 0 bases and J by 8 bases, 7 bases remained unmatched. The V gene's germline CDR1 is MNHEY and CDR2 SMNVEV (reference sequence). CDR3 length: 16 amino acids. In DNA form, the CDR3 reads TGTGCCAGCAGTTTATCAGGGACAGGGGAAGAGGATGAGCAGTTCTTC. Its translation: CASSLSGTGEEDEQFF.